This TCR beta chain was identified during a study of human T cells and chemical hapten exposure. Trimming cost V 1 base and J 2 bases; bases outside gene matches: 7. This CDR3 is 16 amino acids long. Germline CDR1 is DFQATT and CDR2 is SNEGSKA (reference sequence). As for time point: patch test 1, 2 weeks after DPC sensitization. Treatment defined: therapeutic diphenylcyclopropenone sensitization with weekly scalp DPC. TCRdb fed the RACE reads into MiXCR, producing one record per CDR3 protein. The table includes some 80,000 distinct CDR3 sequences, approximately 12% detected once. This clonotype has ten or more counts.

The TCR originated in a woman in her fifties or sixties with alopecia areata. Some clones in this sample may be carry-over from other donors' samples. This sequence joins TRBV20-1 and TRBJ2-3; 9 nucleotides line up with TRBD2. The sample in question was whole blood, obtained in connection with sensitization to the hapten diphenylcyclopropenone (DPC). Here the CDR3 reads CSARVLAGALTDTQYF. DNA of the CDR3: TGCAGTGCTAGAGTTTTAGCGGGAGCACTCACAGATACGCAGTATTTT.